This T cell receptor (beta chain) was sequenced in a study of human T cells and chemical hapten exposure. Study-level information: Slight volume differences across pooled libraries mainly accounted for varying per-sample TCR yields.

There are 11 residues in the CDR3. Trimming removed 2 bases from V and 8 bases from J, with 6 bases in between. Germline CDR1 and CDR2: PRHDT and FYEKMQ (reference sequence). This clonotype appeared many times. Its cognate antigen is unknown. Whole-study results and caveats: DPC sensitization left the count of TCRs above 1 in 1000 unchanged.

What the library attached to individual cDNA molecules were unique molecular identifiers. Original analysis: Individual samples carried between about 23,224 and 750,000 TCRs, with 95,638 as the median. From the 5' RACE reads, TCRdb called clonotypes with MiXCR, one entry per CDR3 protein. V and J calls and clone size were set by TCRdb, not the authors. The sample has 95,000 to 120,000 distinct CDR3 sequences, 15% to 20% seen once. Whole blood, unfractionated, served as the material for total RNA extraction. The TCR was taken from a human donor in good health. This chain connects TRBV13 to TRBJ1-1, with D hard to call. CDR3: CASSLRGEAFF. In nucleotides, the CDR3 is TGTGCCAGCAGCTTACGAGGGGAAGCTTTCTTT.